The 25 T cell receptor beta chains presented below share a single source sample, sequenced in a study of identifying expanded T cells in peripheral blood. Assay: immunoSEQ multiplex PCR; the TCRdb copy retains only in-frame clones and omits some. The sample contains about 100,000 clones, around nine tenths of which appear only once. Sequencing input: blood. The receptors stem from a person between 18 and 69 years old in good health.

The rearrangement joins TRBV19 to TRBJ1-4; D unresolved. From germline, CDR1 is LNHDA and CDR2 SQIVND (reference sequence). The V and J ends lost 6 bases and 0 bases respectively, with 5 bases between them. There are 13 residues in the CDR3. The CDR3 nucleotides are TGTGCCAGTAGGGCCGCAACTAATGAAAAACTGTTTTTT. Translation gives CASRAATNEKLFF.

The chain is built from TRBV30 and TRBJ2-3; TRBD2 matches at 11 bases. J lost 2 bases, V lost 0 bases, and 4 bases had no gene match. The CDR3 runs to 16 residues. Germline V gene data show CDR1 as GTSNPN and CDR2 as SVGIG (reference sequence). As DNA, the CDR3 is TGTGCCTGGAGTGTAGGGACTAGCGGAAACACAGATACGCAGTATTTT. Translating gives CAWSVGTSGNTDTQYF.

The gene calls are TRBV6-5 and TRBJ1-2, with D uncertain. V dropped 2 bases and J dropped 0 bases, with 4 bases sitting between them. Germline V gives CDR1 MNHEY, CDR2 SVGAGI. The CDR3 loop spans 13 amino acids. CDR3 bases: TGTGCCAGCAGTTACGGCGCTAACTATGGCTACACCTTC. This codes for CASSYGANYGYTF.

CDR3 amino acids: CASSQAGGWDSNTFF. The DNA of the CDR3 is TGCGCCAGCAGCCAAGCGGGGGGTTGGGACAGTAATACTTTCTTT. V is TRBV4-3 and J is TRBJ1-1, with 7 positions matching TRBD1. The CDR3 is made up of 15 amino acids. Trimming at V came to 1 base and at J to 12 bases, leaving 14 bases not matched to a gene. The V gene's germline CDR1 is LGHNA and CDR2 YSLEER.

This rearrangement joins TRBV7-2 to TRBJ2-5; no clear D. This CDR3 comprises 14 residues. Per germline, CDR1 SGHTA and CDR2 FQGNSA. The ends were cut back, 1 base at V and 6 bases at J, with 12 bases in the middle. In DNA form, the CDR3 reads TGTGCCAGCAGCTTAGACGTCGGACCCAAGACCCAGTACTTC. Its translation is CASSLDVGPKTQYF.

The chain carries TRBV6-1 and TRBJ1-2; D gene unclear. V lost 5 bases and J 7 bases, leaving 5 bases between the germline ends. The length of the CDR3 is 10 residues. Per the germline V gene, CDR1 is MNHNS and CDR2 is SASEGT. CDR3 amino acids: CASSRSGYTF. CDR3 DNA sequence: TGTGCCAGCAGTCGGAGTGGCTACACCTTC.

V usage is TRBV4-1 and J usage is TRBJ1-5; D perhaps matches TRBD1 (6 bases). Trimming left V 1 base short and J 7 bases short, with 20 bases between. The CDR3 has 17 amino acids. The germline gives CDR1 MGHRA, CDR2 YSYEKL. DNA for the CDR3: TGCGCCAGCAGCCAAGGCTCGCTTCAGGGGTTCGACCAGCCCCAGCATTTT. It translates to CASSQGSLQGFDQPQHF.

V is TRBV5-5 and J is TRBJ2-3; no firm D call. The germline V and J ends were trimmed by 0 bases and 0 bases, with 5 bases remaining between them. The germline gives CDR1 SGHKS, CDR2 YYEKEE (reference sequence). This CDR3 is built from 14 residues. CDR3 region: CASSLVQSTDTQYF. The DNA for the CDR3 is TGTGCCAGCAGCTTGGTCCAGAGCACAGATACGCAGTATTTT. Together with reference TRBV5-5 and TRBJ2-3, the CDR3 gives the full variable domain: DAGVTQSPTHLIKTRGQQVTLRCSPISGHKSVSWYQQVLGQGPQFIFQYYEKEERGRGNFPDRFSARQFPNYSSELNVNALLLGDSALYLCASSLVQSTDTQYFGPGTRLTVL.

The gene calls are TRBV18 and TRBJ1-5; no firm D call. Between the trimmed V and J ends, which lost 4 bases and 0 bases, there was a span of 16 bases. The CDR3 sequence is 17 residues long. The V gene's germline CDR1 is KGHSH and CDR2 LQKENI. The CDR3 region has the DNA TGTGCCAGCTCACTACGAAGCGCGACGGGTAGCAATCAGCCCCAGCATTTT. Translation: CASSLRSATGSNQPQHF.

The chain employs TRBV7-3 and TRBJ2-2, with D possibly being TRBD1 (5 bases). The CDR3 spans 15 residues. Germline V gene sequence: CDR1 SGHTA, CDR2 FQGTGA. The V and J ends lost 2 bases and 3 bases respectively, with 10 bases between them. DNA of the CDR3: TGTGCCAGCAGCTTATCTGGGGCCGACACCGGGGAGCTGTTTTTT. Translated: CASSLSGADTGELFF.

As DNA, the CDR3 is TGTGCCAGTAGTACTAGAGGAGCTACACCCACCGGGGAGCTGTTTTTT. Its translation: CASSTRGATPTGELFF. The chain is built from TRBV19 and TRBJ2-2, with no clear D. V dropped 4 bases and J dropped 4 bases, with 16 bases sitting between them. This CDR3 spans 16 amino acids. Germline loops: CDR1 LNHDA, CDR2 SQIVND (reference sequence).

V and J are TRBV14 and TRBJ1-1; a possible D gene is TRBD1 (6 bases). Germline CDR1 is SGHDN and CDR2 is FVKESK. V was shortened by 3 bases and J by 7 bases, with 15 bases between the two germline ends. The CDR3 has 14 amino acids. The CDR3 reads CASSHATGLDEAFF. The CDR3 nucleotides read TGTGCCAGCAGCCACGCCACAGGGTTGGATGAAGCTTTCTTT.

This sequence joins TRBV6-4 and TRBJ1-1; weak D call: TRBD1 (5 bases). The germline V gene encodes CDR1 MRHNA and CDR2 SNTAGT. This CDR3 is built from 13 residues. The V and J ends lost 6 bases and 0 bases respectively, with 8 bases between them. CDR3 region: CASRRGMNTEAFF. For the CDR3, the DNA is TGTGCCAGCAGGCGGGGGATGAACACTGAAGCTTTCTTT.

The chain couples TRBV6-4 to TRBJ2-6; possible D gene TRBD1, 6 bases. The V end was cut by 5 bases, the J end by 0 bases, with 14 bases between. The germline gives CDR1 MRHNA, CDR2 SNTAGT. The CDR3 has 17 residues. CDR3: CASSPGQVASGANVLTF. The CDR3 DNA reads TGTGCCAGCAGTCCGGGACAAGTCGCCTCTGGGGCCAACGTCCTGACTTTC.

This chain connects TRBV6-5 to TRBJ2-1; maybe TRBD2 (6 bases). CDR1 and CDR2 (germline): MNHEY, SVGAGI. V was pared by 2 bases and J by 6 bases, with 17 bases between. The CDR3 contains 16 residues. CDR3 sequence (DNA): TGTGCCAGCAGTTACCCAGTCGGGGGTGGGGGCAATGAGCAGTTCTTC. It translates to CASSYPVGGGGNEQFF.

J is TRBJ1-1 and V is TRBV2; no clear D. Germline V lookup: CDR1 SNHLY, CDR2 FYNNEI. The CDR3 sequence is 13 residues long. V was clipped by 1 base and J by 1 base, with 4 bases between them. As DNA, the CDR3 is TGTGCCAGCAGTGAAGACAGGAACACTGAAGCTTTCTTT. Its translation: CASSEDRNTEAFF.

V is TRBV27 and J is TRBJ2-6, with unresolved D. The CDR3 is made up of 15 amino acids. The germline V and J ends were trimmed by 5 bases and 0 bases, with 8 bases remaining between them. CDR1 and CDR2 (germline): MNHEY, SMNVEV (reference sequence). CDR3 in amino acids: CASSILGSGANVLTF. The CDR3 bases are TGTGCCAGCAGTATCCTCGGCTCTGGGGCCAACGTCCTGACTTTC.

This chain connects TRBV5-1 to TRBJ2-7; 9 nucleotides agree with TRBD1. V dropped 3 bases and J dropped 6; count of bases not matched to a gene: 7. The CDR3 runs to 14 residues. Germline CDR1 is SGHRS and CDR2 is YFSETQ. For the CDR3, the DNA is TGCGCCAGCAGCTGGGACAGGGTCGTCGCCGAGCAGTACTTC. Its translation: CASSWDRVVAEQYF.

The V gene is TRBV7-6, the J gene TRBJ2-2; 10 bases align to TRBD1. The germline V gene has CDR1 SGHVS and CDR2 FNYEAQ. The trim removed 5 bases at V and 4 bases at J, leaving 4 bases unmatched. This CDR3 region has 15 residues. Here the CDR3 DNA reads TGTGCCAGCAGCCCGGGACAGGGGTCCACCGGGGAGCTGTTTTTT. Amino acid sequence: CASSPGQGSTGELFF.

The chain couples TRBV7-6 to TRBJ2-7, with unresolved D. V lost 5 bases and J 5 bases, leaving 10 bases between the germline ends. Per germline, CDR1 SGHVS and CDR2 FNYEAQ. The CDR3 is made up of 12 amino acids. The CDR3 is CASSLYSNEQYF. CDR3 DNA sequence: TGTGCCAGCAGCCTCTATTCGAACGAGCAGTACTTC.

This clone has a single count. In nucleotides, the CDR3 is TGTGCCAGCAGCTACTTGGGGGGGCTGAGGGAGACCCAGTACTTC. Its protein product is CASSYLGGLRETQYF. This chain links TRBV5-4 with TRBJ2-5; the D gene is possibly TRBD2 (7 bases). CDR1 SGHNT and CDR2 YYREEE come from the germline V gene (reference sequence). The CDR3 is 15 residues long. V was shortened by 3 bases and J by 5 bases, with 17 bases between the two germline ends.

The rearrangement joins TRBV6-5 to TRBJ1-1; weak D call: TRBD1 (6 bases). The CDR3 consists of 14 residues. Looked up from germline, CDR1 is MNHEY and CDR2 is SVGAGI. V was trimmed by 6 bases and J by 7 bases, leaving 18 bases between them. CDR3 nucleotide sequence: TGTGCCAGCAGGGGGGCAGGATCGCTTATTGAAGCTTTCTTT. It yields the protein CASRGAGSLIEAFF.

The chain uses TRBV29-1 and TRBJ2-1; perhaps TRBD2 as D (6 bases). Germline CDR1 reads SQVTM; CDR2 reads ANQGSEA. This CDR3 contains 12 residues. V lost 6 bases, J lost 5 bases, and 11 bases lay in between. For the CDR3, the DNA is TGCAGCGTCCGACTAGATAACAATGAGCAGTTCTTC. Its translation is CSVRLDNNEQFF.

This chain joins TRBV5-1 and TRBJ2-7, with 8 bases fitting TRBD2. The V segment lost 5 bases and the J segment 3 bases; nucleotides outside the gene matches: 10. This CDR3 comprises 15 residues. Germline CDR1 reads SGHRS; CDR2 reads YFSETQ. CDR3 nucleotide sequence: TGCGCCAGCAGTCGAAGGGCGGGGGGTAGCTACGAGCAGTACTTC. This codes for CASSRRAGGSYEQYF.

The chain couples TRBV5-1 to TRBJ2-4, with D tentatively TRBD1 or TRBD2 (6 bases each). Trimming pared 4 bases from V and 0 bases from J, leaving 14 bases between. Germline V gene lookup returns CDR1 SGHRS and CDR2 YFSETQ. The CDR3 covers 16 residues. The CDR3 region is CASSPEGGLAKNIQYF. For the CDR3, the DNA is TGCGCCAGCAGCCCGGAGGGGGGACTAGCCAAAAACATTCAGTACTTC. Supplemented by reference TRBV5-1 and TRBJ2-4, the full variable domain reads KAGVTQTPRYLIKTRGQQVTLSCSPISGHRSVSWYQQTPGQGLQFLFEYFSETQRNKGNFPGRFSGRQFSNSRSEMNVSTLELGDSALYLCASSPEGGLAKNIQYFGAGTRLSVL.